This T cell receptor beta chain comes out of a study of shared clonotypes between healthy human individuals. With 6 bases removed from V and 0 bases from J, the gap between germline ends came to 20 bases. The CDR3 sequence is 17 residues long. The germline V gene has CDR1 MDHEN and CDR2 SYDVKM. Clones were sequenced by immunoSEQ multiplex PCR, and TCRdb holds only the in-frame ones, with some missing. Of 1.6 million or so clones listed, around 95% are singletons. All donors qualified as healthy HIV-negative adults and had experienced no recent acute infections or vaccinations. From CD4+ cells came CD45RA+ naive and CD45RA-negative memory subsets.

The chain carries TRBV28 and TRBJ1-2, with D tentatively TRBD1 (5 bases). Material for sequencing was naive CD4+ T cells sorted from blood. The subset: CD45RA+ positively selected. The sequence was obtained from a man aged 30 to 45 in good health. DNA for the CDR3: TGTGCCAGCAGCAGTGGGGGGAGCCAGACCCCTAACTATGGCTACACCTTC. The encoded protein is CASSSGGSQTPNYGYTF.